The source of this T cell receptor (beta chain) is a study of blood T cell repertoires in COVID-19. Across the whole study: Both acute and convalescent COVID-19 samples were obtained from the United States, Italy and Spain. PBMCs, B-cell-depleted T cells, or T cells were the source of the cDNA or gDNA that made up the material.

Patients at the Seattle site were enrolled during active infection and followed longitudinally. The CDR3 extends over 19 amino acids. Trimming cost V 2 bases and J 6 bases, with 23 bases left between them. Germline V gene data show CDR1 as LGHDT and CDR2 as YNNKEL (reference sequence). Clones were read by immunoSEQ multiplex PCR, and TCRdb kept only the in-frame ones, dropping some. The sample lists around 160,000 clones; roughly 85% were seen once. This receptor was obtained from an older woman with COVID-19, enrolled during active disease. Sequencing was carried out using peripheral blood. The V gene is TRBV3-1 (or the pseudogene TRBV3-2), the J gene TRBJ1-6; D gene uncertain. The chain's CDR3 is CASSQSPLGRPVGNSPLHF. In DNA, the CDR3 is TGTGCCAGCAGCCAAAGCCCCTTGGGGAGGCCCGTTGGTAATTCACCCCTCCACTTT.